Following are 16 T cell receptor beta chains from one sample sequenced in a study of blood T cell repertoires in COVID-19. Clones were sequenced by immunoSEQ multiplex PCR, and TCRdb holds only the in-frame ones, with some missing. Of some 130,000 clones in the sample, roughly nine tenths were seen once. The sample consisted of peripheral blood. Receptors originate from a man aged 60 to 69 with COVID-19, enrolled during active disease.

This chain joins TRBV20-1 and TRBJ2-7, with TRBD2 matching over 9 bases. This CDR3 has 16 residues. Germline CDR1 DFQATT, CDR2 SNEGSKA (reference sequence). The trim removed 3 bases at V and 0 bases at J, leaving 9 bases unmatched. For the CDR3, the DNA is TGCAGTGCTAGTAAGCTAGCGGGATCGAGCTCCTACGAGCAGTACTTC. Its protein is CSASKLAGSSSYEQYF.

J is TRBJ2-2 and V is TRBV10-3; D unclear. V was pared by 6 bases and J by 6 bases, with 8 bases between. CDR1 is ENHRY and CDR2 is SYGVKD in the germline V gene. CDR3 length: 12 amino acids. CDR3: CAISYSSGELFF. The CDR3 nucleotides read TGTGCCATCAGCTACTCCTCCGGGGAGCTGTTTTTT.

This clone is a singleton in its sample. The CDR3 is CASSLAGGNGYTF. CDR3 DNA sequence: TGCGCCAGCAGCTTGGCCGGGGGGAACGGCTACACCTTC. V and J are TRBV5-1 and TRBJ1-2; TRBD1 might be the D (5 bases). CDR1 is SGHRS, CDR2 YFSETQ, per germline. Deletions cut 0 bases from V and 8 bases from J, with 11 bases between. The CDR3 consists of 13 residues.

The J gene is TRBJ1-2, the V gene TRBV2; tentatively, D is TRBD1 (6 bases). Trimming pared 4 bases from V and 2 bases from J, leaving 8 bases between. CDR3 size: 13 residues. CDR1 is SNHLY and CDR2 is FYNNEI in the germline V gene. CDR3 coding DNA: TGTGCCAGCAGTGGACAGGAAAACTATGGCTACACCTTC. Encoded protein: CASSGQENYGYTF.

The rearrangement links TRBV6-5 to TRBJ1-1, with 9 bases that match TRBD1. The CDR3 spans 14 residues. Germline CDR1 reads MNHEY; CDR2 reads SVGAGI. Trimming took 7 bases from V and 4 from J; bases not matched to a gene: 7. CDR3 residues: CASISQGAGTEAFF. The DNA for the CDR3 is TGTGCCAGCATCTCACAGGGGGCCGGCACTGAAGCTTTCTTT.

The chain couples TRBV10-3 to TRBJ2-7; tentatively, D is TRBD2 (6 bases). Per germline, CDR1 ENHRY and CDR2 SYGVKD. The ends were cut back, 3 bases at V and 8 bases at J, with 23 bases in the middle. The CDR3 has 16 amino acids. The CDR3 bases are TGTGCCATCAGTGATAACGAGGGACCCCAGACTAGAAAGCAGTACTTC. Translating gives CAISDNEGPQTRKQYF.

The CDR3 sequence is CASSPGLAGGIEQFF. CDR3 sequence (DNA): TGTGCCAGCTCACCAGGGCTAGCGGGAGGGATTGAGCAGTTCTTC. This sequence joins TRBV18 and TRBJ2-1; 12 positions agree with TRBD2. This CDR3 has 15 residues. Unmatched junction bases numbered 5, after V lost 2 bases and J lost 9 bases. Germline V gene sequence: CDR1 KGHSH, CDR2 LQKENI.

The V and J genes are TRBV6-2 or TRBV6-3 and TRBJ2-3; a possible D gene is TRBD2 (6 bases). V was shortened by 2 bases and J by 1 base, with 7 bases between the two germline ends. From germline, CDR1 is MNHEY and CDR2 SVGEGT. The CDR3 length is 14 residues. This chain's CDR3 is CASSYQRGTDTQYF. CDR3 DNA sequence: TGTGCCAGCAGTTACCAGCGGGGCACAGATACGCAGTATTTT.

V gene TRBV5-6 combines with J gene TRBJ2-1; D gene ambiguous. Germline CDR1 and CDR2: SGHDT and YYEEEE. Between the trimmed V and J ends, which lost 1 base and 7 bases, there was a span of 6 bases. This CDR3 comprises 12 residues. The CDR3 bases are TGTGCCAGCAGCTTGAGAGCAAATGAGCAGTTCTTC. Encoded protein: CASSLRANEQFF.

The V gene is TRBV11-3, the J gene TRBJ1-1; D gene unclear. V dropped 4 bases and J dropped 7 bases, with 10 bases sitting between them. The CDR3 extends over 12 amino acids. The germline V gene encodes CDR1 SGHNT and CDR2 YENEEA. CDR3 sequence: CASSSSHLEAFF. The CDR3 region has the DNA TGTGCCAGCAGCTCCTCACATCTTGAAGCTTTCTTT.

The rearrangement uses TRBV15 and TRBJ2-7, with 11 positions matching TRBD1. This CDR3 spans 15 amino acids. Trimming removed 7 bases from V and 5 bases from J; junction bases left unmatched: 10. CDR1 and CDR2 from the germline V gene are LNHNV and YYDKDF (reference sequence). The CDR3 DNA follows: TGTGCCACCACGGGAGGACAGGGGGCCGTCGACGAGCAGTACTTC. Protein: CATTGGQGAVDEQYF.

V and J are TRBV9 and TRBJ2-1, with 7 bases fitting TRBD1. V shed 0 bases, J shed 5 bases, and the junction held 5 bases outside the gene matches. Germline-derived CDR1 and CDR2 are SGDLS and YYNGEE. CDR3 length equals 15 residues. The CDR3: CASSVETGRDNEQFF. The CDR3 DNA reads as TGTGCCAGCAGCGTAGAGACAGGGAGAGACAATGAGCAGTTCTTC.

The rearrangement joins TRBV28 to TRBJ2-5; no reliable D call. V gave up 3 bases and J gave up 5 bases, with 7 bases separating them. CDR3 length: 12 amino acids. Germline lookup yields CDR1 MDHEN and CDR2 SYDVKM. The CDR3 nucleotides are TGTGCCAGCAGTTTCCTCAGGGAGACCCAGTACTTC. Translation: CASSFLRETQYF.

The chain couples TRBV5-8 to TRBJ1-1; TRBD1 agrees at 7 bases. In germline, CDR1 is SGHTS, CDR2 YDEGEE. After removal of 0 bases from V and 4 bases from J, the junction contained 9 bases not matched to a gene. CDR3 size: 16 residues. CDR3 amino acids: CASSLAETGWATEAFF. CDR3 in DNA: TGTGCCAGCAGCTTGGCCGAGACAGGGTGGGCCACTGAAGCTTTCTTT.

The V call is TRBV14, the J call TRBJ2-7; D may be TRBD1 (5 bases). The V end was cut by 4 bases, the J end by 4 bases, with 11 bases between. There are 13 residues in the CDR3. Germline V gene sequence: CDR1 SGHDN, CDR2 FVKESK. The chain's CDR3 is CASSPGYPYEQYF. CDR3 nucleotides: TGTGCCAGCAGCCCAGGGTACCCATACGAGCAGTACTTC.

There are a few counts of this clone. The rearrangement links TRBV11-2 to TRBJ1-1, with TRBD1 as a possible D gene (6 bases). CDR1 and CDR2 (germline): SGHAT, FQNNGV. The CDR3 consists of 13 residues. Trimming cost V 1 base and J 5 bases, with 8 bases left between them. The CDR3 spells CASSLGGRTEAFF. The CDR3, as DNA: TGTGCCAGCAGCTTAGGGGGGCGAACTGAAGCTTTCTTT.